The rows below give T cell receptor beta chains drawn from one sample of a study of blood T cell repertoires in COVID-19. Libraries were prepared by immunoSEQ multiplex PCR; TCRdb keeps only in-frame clonotypes and omits some of them. The sample records roughly 130,000 clones, 84% being singletons. Sample: PBMCs or T cells enriched from blood (not recorded which). The origin of the receptors is a middle-aged man with acute COVID-19. CDR3s include the opening cysteine and the closing phenylalanine or tryptophan. The order of the fields is D gene, V gene, J gene, clone size, CDR3 DNA, CDR3 protein. D genes are given only for firm matches. Clone size is stated in some rows and not others, as once, few, many or a class when expanded.

d_gene: NA
v_gene: TRBV10-3
j_gene: TRBJ2-7
abundance: NA
CDR3nt: TGTGCCATCAGTGAATCACAGAGCTCCTACGAGCAGTACTTC
CDR3aa: CAISESQSSYEQYF

d_gene: NA
v_gene: TRBV19
j_gene: TRBJ1-1
abundance: NA
CDR3nt: TGTGCCAGTAGCCTGACAGGGAACACTGAAGCTTTCTTT
CDR3aa: CASSLTGNTEAFF

d_gene: NA
v_gene: TRBV18
j_gene: TRBJ1-1
abundance: NA
CDR3nt: TGTGCCAGCTCACCTCTACTCCTTGGCAGGGGCACTGAAGCTTTCTTT
CDR3aa: CASSPLLLGRGTEAFF

d_gene: TRBD1
v_gene: TRBV5-1
j_gene: TRBJ1-1
abundance: NA
CDR3nt: TGCGCCAGCAGCAGCGGACAGGCGTTGAACACTGAAGCTTTCTTT
CDR3aa: CASSSGQALNTEAFF

d_gene: NA
v_gene: TRBV6-5
j_gene: TRBJ1-4
abundance: NA
CDR3nt: TGTGCCAGCTCGAGAACCGGTGAAACTAATGAAAAACTGTTTTTT
CDR3aa: CASSRTGETNEKLFF

d_gene: NA
v_gene: TRBV4-1
j_gene: TRBJ2-4
abundance: NA
CDR3nt: TGCGCCAGCAGCCAAGTTGCGGGAACAGCCAAAAACATTCAGTACTTC
CDR3aa: CASSQVAGTAKNIQYF

d_gene: NA
v_gene: TRBV5-1
j_gene: TRBJ1-6
abundance: NA
CDR3nt: TGCGCCAGCTCAGCTTGGGCAGAGTATAATTCACCCCTCCACTTT
CDR3aa: CASSAWAEYNSPLHF

d_gene: NA
v_gene: TRBV18
j_gene: TRBJ1-2
abundance: NA
CDR3nt: TGTGCCAGCTCACGATCGGGGGGGGAGAGGCACTATGGCTACACCTTC
CDR3aa: CASSRSGGERHYGYTF

d_gene: TRBD1
v_gene: TRBV12-3/TRBV12-4
j_gene: TRBJ2-1
abundance: few
CDR3nt: TGTGCCAGCAGCCTTACAGGGGACCATGAGCAGTTCTTC
CDR3aa: CASSLTGDHEQFF

d_gene: TRBD2
v_gene: TRBV28
j_gene: TRBJ2-7
abundance: once
CDR3nt: TGTGCCAGCAGTTCGGCCCATGCGGGGGCCTACGAGCAGTACTTC
CDR3aa: CASSSAHAGAYEQYF

d_gene: NA
v_gene: TRBV27
j_gene: TRBJ1-2
abundance: few
CDR3nt: TGTGCCAGCAGTGCACAGGGAGCCGGTGGCTACACCTTC
CDR3aa: CASSAQGAGGYTF

d_gene: NA
v_gene: TRBV12-5
j_gene: TRBJ1-5
abundance: NA
CDR3nt: TGTGCTACCTATAAACCCAGGGGTTGCAATCAGCCCCAGCATTTT
CDR3aa: CATYKPRGCNQPQHF

d_gene: TRBD2
v_gene: TRBV18
j_gene: TRBJ2-3
abundance: NA
CDR3nt: TGTGCCAGCTCACCACCAACTAGCGGGAGTGCAGATACGCAGTATTTT
CDR3aa: CASSPPTSGSADTQYF

d_gene: NA
v_gene: TRBV27
j_gene: TRBJ2-2
abundance: medium-sized
CDR3nt: TGTGCCAGCAGTTTTCTCGCTACTATTAACACCGGGGAGCTGTTTTTT
CDR3aa: CASSFLATINTGELFF

d_gene: TRBD2
v_gene: TRBV5-6
j_gene: TRBJ2-5
abundance: NA
CDR3nt: TGTGCCAGCAGCTTGGGACTAGCGGGGCACCAAGAGACCCAGTACTTC
CDR3aa: CASSLGLAGHQETQYF

d_gene: NA
v_gene: TRBV5-6
j_gene: TRBJ1-6
abundance: once
CDR3nt: TGTGCCAGCAGCCGGGTGACAGAGAATTCACCCCTCCACTTT
CDR3aa: CASSRVTENSPLHF

d_gene: NA
v_gene: TRBV19
j_gene: TRBJ2-1
abundance: NA
CDR3nt: TGTGCCAGTAGGAGCCCCATTGGGGCGAACTCCTACAATGAGCAGTTCTTC
CDR3aa: CASRSPIGANSYNEQFF

d_gene: NA
v_gene: TRBV5-6
j_gene: TRBJ1-2
abundance: NA
CDR3nt: TGTGCCAGCAGCTCGCCTTACACCGGCTACACCTTC
CDR3aa: CASSSPYTGYTF

d_gene: NA
v_gene: TRBV28
j_gene: TRBJ1-1
abundance: NA
CDR3nt: TGTGCCAGCAGTCTCCTCGAGCGAGGCAGCACTGAAGCTTTCTTT
CDR3aa: CASSLLERGSTEAFF

d_gene: TRBD1
v_gene: TRBV28
j_gene: TRBJ1-2
abundance: once
CDR3nt: TGTGCCAGCAGTTTGACGGGACAGGGATCTGGCTACACCTTC
CDR3aa: CASSLTGQGSGYTF

d_gene: NA
v_gene: TRBV27
j_gene: TRBJ1-4
abundance: NA
CDR3nt: TGTGCCAGCAGTTTCAGTCCTTCCGATGAAAAACTGTTTTTT
CDR3aa: CASSFSPSDEKLFF

d_gene: TRBD1
v_gene: TRBV7-9
j_gene: TRBJ2-2
abundance: NA
CDR3nt: TGTGCCAGCAGCCCCCAGGAGGCAGGGGGCACCGGGGAGCTGTTTTTT
CDR3aa: CASSPQEAGGTGELFF

d_gene: NA
v_gene: TRBV4-3
j_gene: TRBJ1-1
abundance: NA
CDR3nt: TGCGCCAGCAGCCAAGGCGGGATTTTGGGCACTGAAGCTTTCTTT
CDR3aa: CASSQGGILGTEAFF